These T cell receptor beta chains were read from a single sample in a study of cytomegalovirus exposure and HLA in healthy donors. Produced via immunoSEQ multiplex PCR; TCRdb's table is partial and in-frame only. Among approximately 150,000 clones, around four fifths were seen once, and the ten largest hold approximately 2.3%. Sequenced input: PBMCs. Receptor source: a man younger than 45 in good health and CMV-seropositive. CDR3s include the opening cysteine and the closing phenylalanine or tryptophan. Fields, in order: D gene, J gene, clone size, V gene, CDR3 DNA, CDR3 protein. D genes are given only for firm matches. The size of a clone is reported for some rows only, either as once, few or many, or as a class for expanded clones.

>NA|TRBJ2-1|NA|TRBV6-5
TGTGCCAGCAGTTCGCGCTCGAGGGATGAGCAGTTCTTC
CASSSRSRDEQFF
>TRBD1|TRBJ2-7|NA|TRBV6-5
TGTGCCAGCAGTTACTCGGGGACAGGGGGCGAGCAGTACTTC
CASSYSGTGGEQYF
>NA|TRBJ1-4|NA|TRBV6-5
TGTGCCAGCAGTTACTCAGGGGGTGGGGAAAAACTGTTTTTT
CASSYSGGGEKLFF
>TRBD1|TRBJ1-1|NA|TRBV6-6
TGTGCCAGCAGTCGGACAGGGATGGGCACTGAAGCTTTCTTT
CASSRTGMGTEAFF
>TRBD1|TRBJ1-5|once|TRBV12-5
TGTGCTAGTGGGTTAGGGGGGACAGCCTATCAGCCCCAGCATTTT
CASGLGGTAYQPQHF
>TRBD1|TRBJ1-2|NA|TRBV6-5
TGTGCCAGCAGCCCCACACTGACAGGGCCCTATGGCTACACCTTC
CASSPTLTGPYGYTF
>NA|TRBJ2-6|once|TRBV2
TGTGCCAGCAGTGAAGCTGGTCCCGGGGGGCGCCCTGCGAGGGGGGCCAACGTCCTGACTTTC
CASSEAGPGGRPARGANVLTF
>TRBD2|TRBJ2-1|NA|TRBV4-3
TGCGCCAGCAGCCAAGTACGAGCGGGGGGGGGCTCCTACAATGAGCAGTTCTTC
CASSQVRAGGGSYNEQFF
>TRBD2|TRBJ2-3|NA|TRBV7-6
TGTGCCAGCAGCCAACGACTAGCGGGGGGGCTTCGTCGCCCTAGCACAGATACGCAGTATTTT
CASSQRLAGGLRRPSTDTQYF
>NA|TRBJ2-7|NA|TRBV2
TGTGCCAGTCACAGGGCCTCCTACGAGCAGTACTTC
CASHRASYEQYF
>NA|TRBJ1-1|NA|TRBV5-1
TGCGCCAGCAGCTTGGAGGGCCAACGGGGGACTGAAGCTTTCTTT
CASSLEGQRGTEAFF
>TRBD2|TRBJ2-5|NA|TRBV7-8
TGTGCCAGCAGCCCTCAGCGGGGGGGCCCGCAGACGACCCAGTACTTC
CASSPQRGGPQTTQYF
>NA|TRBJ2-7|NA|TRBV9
TGTGCCAGCAGCGTAGGAGGCGTCAACTACGAGCAGTACTTC
CASSVGGVNYEQYF
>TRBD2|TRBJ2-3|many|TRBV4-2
TGTGCCAGCAGCGGACTAGCCCCTACAGATACGCAGTATTTT
CASSGLAPTDTQYF
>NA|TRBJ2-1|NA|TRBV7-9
TGTGCCAGCAGCCGGGACTCTTTCCTCAGCAATGAGCAGTTCTTC
CASSRDSFLSNEQFF
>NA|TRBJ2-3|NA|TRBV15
TGTGCCACCAGCAGAGATTCCCGTATAGATACGCAGTATTTT
CATSRDSRIDTQYF
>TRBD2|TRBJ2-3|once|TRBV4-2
TGTGCCAGCAGCCAAGTGACTAGCGGGAGCACAGATACGCAGTATTTT
CASSQVTSGSTDTQYF
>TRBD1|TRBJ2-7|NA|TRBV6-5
TGTGCCAGCAGTTACAGAGGACAGGGGGCTTCCTACGAGCAGTACTTC
CASSYRGQGASYEQYF
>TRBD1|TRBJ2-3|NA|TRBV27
TGTGCCAGCAGCCTGGACAGGGGCACGCAGTATTTT
CASSLDRGTQYF
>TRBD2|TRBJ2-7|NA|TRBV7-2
TGTGCCAGCAGCTTAATAAGCGGGGGGGCCGGATACGAGCAGTACTTC
CASSLISGGAGYEQYF
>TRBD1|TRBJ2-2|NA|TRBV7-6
TGTGCCAGCAGCTTAGGACAGGGGGCGAACACCGGGGAGCTGTTTTTT
CASSLGQGANTGELFF
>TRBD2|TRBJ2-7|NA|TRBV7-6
TGTGCCAGCAGCGGCGAGCGGGGAAGCTCCTACGAGCAGTACTTC
CASSGERGSSYEQYF
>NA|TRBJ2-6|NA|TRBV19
TGTGCCAGTAGTATCCAAGCCTCTGGGGCCAACGTCCTGACTTTC
CASSIQASGANVLTF
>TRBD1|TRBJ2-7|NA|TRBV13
TGTGCCAGCAGCCCGACAGGGGGCAGCTCCTACGAGCAGTACTTC
CASSPTGGSSYEQYF
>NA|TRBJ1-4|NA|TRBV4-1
TGCGCCAGCAGCCCTTACTCAGGGACTCCTAATGAAAAACTGTTTTTT
CASSPYSGTPNEKLFF
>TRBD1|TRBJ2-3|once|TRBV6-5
TGTGCCAGCAGTCCCAGGGGGCCGGAAGATACGCAGTATTTT
CASSPRGPEDTQYF
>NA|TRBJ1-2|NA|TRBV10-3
TGTGCCATCAGTGGGGATACAGGGAATGATAACTATGGCTACACCTTC
CAISGDTGNDNYGYTF
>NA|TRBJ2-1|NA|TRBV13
TGTGCCAGCAGCTTGGGGCAGTACAATGAGCAGTTCTTC
CASSLGQYNEQFF
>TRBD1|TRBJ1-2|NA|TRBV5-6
TGTGCCAGCAGCTTGACAGGGGGCGGCTACACCTTC
CASSLTGGGYTF
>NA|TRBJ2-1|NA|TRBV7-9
TGTGCCAGCAGCTCGGACCACCGGGAAAGAGGGCAGTTCTTC
CASSSDHRERGQFF
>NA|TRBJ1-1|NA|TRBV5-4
TGTGCCAGCAGCCCCCGGTCCCAATTGAACACTGAAGCTTTCTTT
CASSPRSQLNTEAFF
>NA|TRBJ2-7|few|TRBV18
TGTGCCAGCTCGGACAGCTCCTACGAGCAGTACTTC
CASSDSSYEQYF
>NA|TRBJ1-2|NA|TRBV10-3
TGTGCCAGACTTGGCTACACCTTC
CARLGYTF
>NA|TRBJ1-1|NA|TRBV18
TGTGCCAGCTCACCACAACAGAGAAACACTGAAGCTTTCTTT
CASSPQQRNTEAFF
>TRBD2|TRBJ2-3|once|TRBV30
TGTGCCTGGGGCCCCACAAGGACTAGCGGGGGCACAGATACGCAGTATTTT
CAWGPTRTSGGTDTQYF
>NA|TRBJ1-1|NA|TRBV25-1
TGTGCCAGCAGTGAATGGGAGGGGGGTACTGAAGCTTTCTTT
CASSEWEGGTEAFF
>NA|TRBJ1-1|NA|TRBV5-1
TGCGCCAGCAGCCTCGGCATGGGGAGAGGGACTGAAGCTTTCTTT
CASSLGMGRGTEAFF
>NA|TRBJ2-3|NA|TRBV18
TGTGCCAGCTCACCGAGCCCTCGGGTTCAGGATACGCAGTATTTT
CASSPSPRVQDTQYF
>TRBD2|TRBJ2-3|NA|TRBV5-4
TGTGCCAGCAGCTTGGGGACTAGCGGGGGGGGTGGCACAGATACGCAGTATTTT
CASSLGTSGGGGTDTQYF
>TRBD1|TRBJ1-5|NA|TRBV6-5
TGTGCCAGCAGTACCTGGACAGGTAGCAATCAGCCCCAGCATTTT
CASSTWTGSNQPQHF
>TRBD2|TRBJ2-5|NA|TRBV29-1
TGCAGCGTTGATGCTAGCGGGGGTGAGACCCAGTACTTC
CSVDASGGETQYF
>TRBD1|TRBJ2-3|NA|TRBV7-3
TGTGCCAGCAGCTTAAACCCCCGAAGGGGGCAGGGAGATACGCAGTATTTT
CASSLNPRRGQGDTQYF
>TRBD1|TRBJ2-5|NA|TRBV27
TGTGCCAGCAGTTTATCGGACGGGGGACAGGGGTACGAGACCCAGTACTTC
CASSLSDGGQGYETQYF
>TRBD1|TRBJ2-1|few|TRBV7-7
TGTGCTAGCAGCCTATCGACAGGGGGCGAGGCCTCTGAGCAGTTCTTC
CASSLSTGGEASEQFF
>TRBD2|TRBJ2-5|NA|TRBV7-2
TGTGCCAGCAGCTTTAAGGCGGGGGGACAAGAGACCCAGTACTTC
CASSFKAGGQETQYF
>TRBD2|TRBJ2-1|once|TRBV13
TGTGCCAGCAGCTTATTCGGCGGGGGGGATTTTGAGCAGTTCTTC
CASSLFGGGDFEQFF
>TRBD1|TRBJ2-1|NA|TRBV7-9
TGTGCCAGCAGCCTTCCGTCAACCGGGACAGCCCCCCATGAGCAGTTCTTC
CASSLPSTGTAPHEQFF
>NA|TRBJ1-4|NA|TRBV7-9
TGTGCCAGCAGCTTCTCAGGGTCGGAGTATGAAAAACTGTTTTTT
CASSFSGSEYEKLFF
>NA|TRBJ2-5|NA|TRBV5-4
TGTGCCAGCAGCTTGGGACAGCTTCAAGAGACCCAGTACTTC
CASSLGQLQETQYF
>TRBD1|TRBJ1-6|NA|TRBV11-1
TGTGCCAGCAGCCGGACAGGGAATAATTCACCCCTCCACTTT
CASSRTGNNSPLHF
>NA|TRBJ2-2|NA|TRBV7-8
TGTGCCAGCAGCTTAGCCGGGGTCGCCGGGGAGCTGTTTTTT
CASSLAGVAGELFF
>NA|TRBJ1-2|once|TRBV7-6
TGTGCCAGCAGCCTACCGGGGGGGCTGAACGGCTACACCTTC
CASSLPGGLNGYTF
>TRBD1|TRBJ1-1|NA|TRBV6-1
TGTGCCAGCAGTGAAGGGACAGGGAACACTGAAGCTTTCTTT
CASSEGTGNTEAFF
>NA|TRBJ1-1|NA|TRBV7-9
TGTGCCAGCAGCTTACGGGGAACGACAGGAAGGGGCACTGAAGCTTTCTTT
CASSLRGTTGRGTEAFF
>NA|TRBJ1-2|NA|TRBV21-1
TGTGCCAGCGGACCTTCTGACAGGGGGAACTATGGCTACACCTTC
CASGPSDRGNYGYTF
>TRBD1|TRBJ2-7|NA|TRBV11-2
TGTGCCAGCAGTTCGGGACAGGGATACGAGCAGTACTTC
CASSSGQGYEQYF
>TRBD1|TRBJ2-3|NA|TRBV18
TGTGCCAGCTCACCACCGGAGACAGGGGGAACGGATACGCAGTATTTT
CASSPPETGGTDTQYF
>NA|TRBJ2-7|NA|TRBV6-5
TGTGCCAGCAGGGTAACATTATCCTACGAGCAGTACTTC
CASRVTLSYEQYF
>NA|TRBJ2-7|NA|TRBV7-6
TGTGCCAGCAGTTCCTCCGTCGACAGGAGCTCCTACGAGCAGTACTTC
CASSSSVDRSSYEQYF
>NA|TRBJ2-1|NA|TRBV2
TGTGCCAGCGCGGGGTTCAATGAGCAGTTCTTC
CASAGFNEQFF